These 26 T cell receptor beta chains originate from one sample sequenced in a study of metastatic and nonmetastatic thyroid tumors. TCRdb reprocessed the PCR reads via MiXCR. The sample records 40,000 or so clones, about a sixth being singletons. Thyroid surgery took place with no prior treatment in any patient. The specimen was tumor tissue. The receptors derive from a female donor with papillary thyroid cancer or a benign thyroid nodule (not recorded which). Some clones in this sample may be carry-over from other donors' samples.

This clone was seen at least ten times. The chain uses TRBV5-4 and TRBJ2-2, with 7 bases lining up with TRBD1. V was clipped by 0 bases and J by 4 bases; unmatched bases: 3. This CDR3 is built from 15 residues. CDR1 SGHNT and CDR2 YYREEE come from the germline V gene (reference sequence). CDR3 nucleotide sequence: TGTGCCAGCAGCTTGGCTACAGGGGCCACCGGGGAGCTGTTTTTT. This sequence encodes CASSLATGATGELFF.

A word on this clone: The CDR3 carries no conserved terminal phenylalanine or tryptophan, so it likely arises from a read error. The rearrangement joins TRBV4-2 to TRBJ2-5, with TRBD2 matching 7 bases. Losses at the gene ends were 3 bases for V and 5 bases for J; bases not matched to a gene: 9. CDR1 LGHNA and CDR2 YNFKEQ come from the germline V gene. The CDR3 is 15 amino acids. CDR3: CASSQAYLGRETQYL. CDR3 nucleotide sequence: TGTGCCAGCAGCCAGGCCTACCTCGGGAGGGAGACCCAGTACCTC.

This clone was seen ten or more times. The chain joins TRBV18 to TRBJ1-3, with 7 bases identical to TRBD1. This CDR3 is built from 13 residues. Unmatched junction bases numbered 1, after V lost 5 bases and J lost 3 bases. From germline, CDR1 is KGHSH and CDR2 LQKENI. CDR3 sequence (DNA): TGTGCCAGCTCAAGGGACAGTGGAAACACCATATATTTT. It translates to CASSRDSGNTIYF.

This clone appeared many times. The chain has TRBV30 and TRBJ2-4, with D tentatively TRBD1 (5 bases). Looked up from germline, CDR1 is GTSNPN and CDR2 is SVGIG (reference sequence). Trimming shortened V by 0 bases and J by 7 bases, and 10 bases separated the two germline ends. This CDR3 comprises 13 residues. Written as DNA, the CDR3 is TGTGCCTGGAGTGTTGGCAGGGTTAACATTCAGTACTTC. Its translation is CAWSVGRVNIQYF.

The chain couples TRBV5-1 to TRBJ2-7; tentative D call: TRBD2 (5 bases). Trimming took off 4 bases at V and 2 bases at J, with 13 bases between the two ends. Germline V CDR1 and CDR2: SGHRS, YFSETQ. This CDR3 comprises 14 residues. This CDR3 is CASSPEAFTYEQYF. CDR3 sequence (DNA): TGCGCCAGCAGCCCGGAGGCCTTTACCTACGAGCAGTACTTC.

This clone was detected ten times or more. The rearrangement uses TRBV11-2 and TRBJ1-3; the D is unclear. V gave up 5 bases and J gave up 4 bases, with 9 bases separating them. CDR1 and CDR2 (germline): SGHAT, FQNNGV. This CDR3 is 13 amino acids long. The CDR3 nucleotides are TGTGCCAGCAGCCCCCTTGGGGGAAACACCATATATTTT. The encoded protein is CASSPLGGNTIYF.

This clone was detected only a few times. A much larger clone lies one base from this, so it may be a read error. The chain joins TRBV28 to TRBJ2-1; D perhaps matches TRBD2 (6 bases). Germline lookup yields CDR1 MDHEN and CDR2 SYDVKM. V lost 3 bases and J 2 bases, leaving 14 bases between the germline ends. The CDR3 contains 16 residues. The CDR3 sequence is CASSFPGIAAYNEQFF. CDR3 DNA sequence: TGTGCCAGCAGTTTCCCGGGAATAGCGGCCTACAATGAGCAGTTCTTC.

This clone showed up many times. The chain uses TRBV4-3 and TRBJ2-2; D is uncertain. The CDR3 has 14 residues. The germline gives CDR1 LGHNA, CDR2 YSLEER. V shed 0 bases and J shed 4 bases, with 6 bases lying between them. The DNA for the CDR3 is TGCGCCAGCAGCCAAGACCCTTCCACCGGGGAGCTGTTTTTT. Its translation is CASSQDPSTGELFF.

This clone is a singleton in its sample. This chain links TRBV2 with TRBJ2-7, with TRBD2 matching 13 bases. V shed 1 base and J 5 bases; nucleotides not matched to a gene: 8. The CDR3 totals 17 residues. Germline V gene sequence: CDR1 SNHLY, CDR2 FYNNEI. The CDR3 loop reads CASSEDAGLAGFHEQYF. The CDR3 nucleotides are TGTGCCAGCAGTGAAGACGCGGGACTAGCGGGATTCCACGAGCAGTACTTC. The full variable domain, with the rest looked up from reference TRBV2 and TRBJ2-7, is EPEVTQTPSHQVTQMGQEVILRCVPISNHLYFYWYRQILGQKVEFLVSFYNNEISEKSEIFDDQFSVERPDGSNFTLKIRSTKLEDSAMYFCASSEDAGLAGFHEQYFGPGTRLTVT.

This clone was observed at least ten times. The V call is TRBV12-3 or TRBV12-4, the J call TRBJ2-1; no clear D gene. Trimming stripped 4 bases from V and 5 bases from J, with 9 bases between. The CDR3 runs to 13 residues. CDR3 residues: CASSSRQNNEQFF. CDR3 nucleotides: TGTGCCAGCAGTTCCAGACAAAACAATGAGCAGTTCTTC.

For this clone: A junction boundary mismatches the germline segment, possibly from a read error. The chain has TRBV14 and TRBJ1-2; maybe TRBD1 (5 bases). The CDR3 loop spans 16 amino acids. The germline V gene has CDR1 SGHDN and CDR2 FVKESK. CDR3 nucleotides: TGTGCCAGCATCCAAGGTTTCGGGCAGGGAGTAAGTGGCTACACCTTC. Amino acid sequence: CASIQGFGQGVSGYTF.

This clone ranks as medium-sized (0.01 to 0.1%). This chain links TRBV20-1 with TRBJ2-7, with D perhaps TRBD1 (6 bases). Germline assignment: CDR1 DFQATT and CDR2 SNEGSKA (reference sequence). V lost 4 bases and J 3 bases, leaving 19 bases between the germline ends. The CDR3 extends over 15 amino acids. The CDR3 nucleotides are TGCAGTGCTACAACTAGGGGGACCGCCGACTACGAGCAGTACTTC. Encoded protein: CSATTRGTADYEQYF.

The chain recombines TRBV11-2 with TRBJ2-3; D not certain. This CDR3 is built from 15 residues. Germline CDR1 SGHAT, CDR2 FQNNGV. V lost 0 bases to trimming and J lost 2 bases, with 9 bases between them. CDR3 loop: CASSLDDFFTDTQYF. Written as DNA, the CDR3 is TGTGCCAGCAGCTTAGATGACTTCTTCACAGATACGCAGTATTTT.

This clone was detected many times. CDR3 loop: CASNPGLPNEKLFF. The CDR3 DNA is TGCGCCAGCAATCCAGGGTTGCCTAATGAAAAACTGTTTTTT. This chain links TRBV5-1 with TRBJ1-4; TRBD1 might be the D (5 bases). V was pared by 6 bases and J by 3 bases, with 12 bases between. Germline loops: CDR1 SGHRS, CDR2 YFSETQ. The CDR3 is made up of 14 amino acids. The full variable domain, its missing parts supplied by reference TRBV5-1 and TRBJ1-4, is KAGVTQTPRYLIKTRGQQVTLSCSPISGHRSVSWYQQTPGQGLQFLFEYFSETQRNKGNFPGRFSGRQFSNSRSEMNVSTLELGDSALYLCASNPGLPNEKLFFGSGTQLSVL.

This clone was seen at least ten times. CDR3 protein: CSARARDRLGGNTIYF. The CDR3 DNA follows: TGCAGTGCTAGAGCGAGGGACAGGCTGGGGGGAAACACCATATATTTT. This sequence joins TRBV20-1 and TRBJ1-3, with TRBD1 matching over 8 bases. The CDR3 has 16 amino acids. Germline values: CDR1 DFQATT, CDR2 SNEGSKA (reference sequence). V dropped 1 base and J dropped 4; count of bases not matched to a gene: 9.

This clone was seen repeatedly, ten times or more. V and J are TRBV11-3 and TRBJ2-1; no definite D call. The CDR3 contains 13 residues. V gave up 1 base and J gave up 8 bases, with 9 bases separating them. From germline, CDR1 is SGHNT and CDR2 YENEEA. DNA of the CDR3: TGTGCCAGCAGCTTAGGGGCCTGGGATGAGCAGTTCTTC. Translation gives CASSLGAWDEQFF.

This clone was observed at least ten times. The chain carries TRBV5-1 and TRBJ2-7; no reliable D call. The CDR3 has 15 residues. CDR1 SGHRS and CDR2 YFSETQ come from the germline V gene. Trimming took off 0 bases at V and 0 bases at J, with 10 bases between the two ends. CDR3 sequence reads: CASSLEPGRSYEQYF. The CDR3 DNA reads TGCGCCAGCAGCTTGGAGCCCGGACGCTCCTACGAGCAGTACTTC.

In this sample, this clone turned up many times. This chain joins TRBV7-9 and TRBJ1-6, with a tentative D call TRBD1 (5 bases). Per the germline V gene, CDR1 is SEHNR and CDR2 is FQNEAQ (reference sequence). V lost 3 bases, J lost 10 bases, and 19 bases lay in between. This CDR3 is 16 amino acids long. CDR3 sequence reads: CASSLAGGGFTSPLHF. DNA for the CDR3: TGTGCCAGCAGCTTGGCCGGGGGAGGGTTCACGTCACCCCTCCACTTT.

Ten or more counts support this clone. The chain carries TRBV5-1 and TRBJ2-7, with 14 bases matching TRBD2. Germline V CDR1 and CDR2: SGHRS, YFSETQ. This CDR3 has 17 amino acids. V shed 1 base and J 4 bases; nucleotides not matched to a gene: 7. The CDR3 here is CASSLRGTSGRRYEQYF. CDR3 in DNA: TGCGCCAGCAGCTTGCGCGGGACTAGCGGGAGACGGTACGAGCAGTACTTC. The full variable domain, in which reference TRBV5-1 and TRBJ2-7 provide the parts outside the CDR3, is KAGVTQTPRYLIKTRGQQVTLSCSPISGHRSVSWYQQTPGQGLQFLFEYFSETQRNKGNFPGRFSGRQFSNSRSEMNVSTLELGDSALYLCASSLRGTSGRRYEQYFGPGTRLTVT.

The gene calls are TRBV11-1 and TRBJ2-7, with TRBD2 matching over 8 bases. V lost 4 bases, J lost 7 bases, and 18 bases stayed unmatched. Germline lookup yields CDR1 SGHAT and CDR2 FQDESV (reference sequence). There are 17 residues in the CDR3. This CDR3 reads CASSSEMNSGKEGEQYF. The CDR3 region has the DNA TGTGCCAGCAGCTCCGAGATGAATAGCGGGAAAGAAGGAGAGCAGTACTTC.

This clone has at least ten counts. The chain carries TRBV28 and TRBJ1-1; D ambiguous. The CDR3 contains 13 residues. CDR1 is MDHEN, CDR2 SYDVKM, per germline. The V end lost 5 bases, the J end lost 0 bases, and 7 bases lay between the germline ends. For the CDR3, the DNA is TGTGCCAGCAGTCGTCGGCTGAACACTGAAGCTTTCTTT. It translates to CASSRRLNTEAFF.

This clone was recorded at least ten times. The CDR3 nucleotides are TGTGCCGGGGGTTCGGGGCGGGACGTCAACAATGAGCAGTTCTTC. This sequence encodes CAGGSGRDVNNEQFF. This chain links TRBV6-1 with TRBJ2-1; possibly TRBD2 for D (6 bases). V lost 11 bases to trimming and J lost 5 bases, with 22 bases between them. This CDR3 has 15 residues. Germline values: CDR1 MNHNS, CDR2 SASEGT.

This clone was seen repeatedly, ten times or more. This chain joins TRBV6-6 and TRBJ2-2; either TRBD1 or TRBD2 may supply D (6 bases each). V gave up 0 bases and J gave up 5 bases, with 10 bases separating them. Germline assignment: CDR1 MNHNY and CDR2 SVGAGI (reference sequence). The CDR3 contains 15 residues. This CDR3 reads CASSYSGGLTGELFF. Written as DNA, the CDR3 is TGTGCCAGCAGTTACTCTGGGGGGCTTACCGGGGAGCTGTTTTTT.

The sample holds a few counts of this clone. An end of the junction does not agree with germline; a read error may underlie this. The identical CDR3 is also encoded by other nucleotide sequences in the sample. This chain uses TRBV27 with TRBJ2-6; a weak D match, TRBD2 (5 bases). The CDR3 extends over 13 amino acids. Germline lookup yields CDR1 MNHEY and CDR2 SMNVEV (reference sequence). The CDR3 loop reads CASRGAGANVLTF. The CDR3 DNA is TGTGCCAGCAGGGGAGCTGGAGCCAACGTCCTGACTTTC.

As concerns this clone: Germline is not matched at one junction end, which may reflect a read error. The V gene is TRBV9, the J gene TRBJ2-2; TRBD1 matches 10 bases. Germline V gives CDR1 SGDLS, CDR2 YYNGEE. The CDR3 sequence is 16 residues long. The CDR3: CASIVGTGVDTVELFF. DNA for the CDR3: TGTGCCAGCATCGTAGGGACAGGGGTGGACACCGTGGAGCTGTTTTTT. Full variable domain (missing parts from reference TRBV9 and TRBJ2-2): DSGVTQTPKHLITATGQRVTLRCSPRSGDLSVYWYQQSLDQGLQFLIQYYNGEERAKGNILERFSAQQFPDLHSELNLSSLELGDSALYFCASIVGTGVDTVELFFGEGSRLTVL.

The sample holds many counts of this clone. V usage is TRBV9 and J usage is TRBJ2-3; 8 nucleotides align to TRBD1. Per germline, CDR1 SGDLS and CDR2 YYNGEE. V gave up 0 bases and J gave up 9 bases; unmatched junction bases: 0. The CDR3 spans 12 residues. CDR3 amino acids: CASSVGQGTQYF. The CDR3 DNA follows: TGTGCCAGCAGCGTAGGACAGGGGACGCAGTATTTT.